What follows are 10 T cell receptor beta chains derived from one specimen sequenced in a study of blood T cell repertoires in COVID-19. Clones were read by immunoSEQ multiplex PCR, and TCRdb kept only the in-frame ones, dropping some. The table has about 400,000 clones, more than 80% seen once. Specimen: peripheral blood. The receptors come from a man aged 35 to 55 with acute or convalescent COVID-19.

The gene calls are TRBV27 and TRBJ1-2; D gene uncertain. Trimming shortened V by 2 bases and J by 0 bases, and 10 bases separated the two germline ends. The CDR3 contains 15 residues. The germline gives CDR1 MNHEY, CDR2 SMNVEV (reference sequence). The CDR3 is CASSLKADSNYGYTF. CDR3 in DNA: TGTGCCAGCAGTTTAAAGGCGGATTCTAACTATGGCTACACCTTC.

The J gene is TRBJ2-7, the V gene TRBV9; 10 nucleotides match TRBD1. CDR3 length: 15 residues. From germline, CDR1 is SGDLS and CDR2 YYNGEE. Trimming removed 4 bases from V and 2 bases from J; junction bases left unmatched: 6. CDR3 DNA sequence: TGTGCCAGCAGCCTATCCGGGACAGGGGCCTACGAGCAGTACTTC. This translates into CASSLSGTGAYEQYF.

V and J are TRBV12-3 or TRBV12-4 and TRBJ2-7; D is perhaps TRBD2 (6 bases). V dropped 7 bases and J dropped 4 bases, with 11 bases sitting between them. The CDR3 is 12 residues long. DNA for the CDR3: TGTGCCAGCACCTCGGGGGATTACGAGCAGTACTTC. Translated, it gives CASTSGDYEQYF.

Points on this clone: Sequence at one end of the junction differs from germline and may be a read error. This chain uses TRBV4-1 with TRBJ1-4; D ambiguous. The CDR3 extends over 15 amino acids. The germline V gene encodes CDR1 MGHRA and CDR2 YSYEKL. CDR3 sequence: CASSQVSTTNEKVVF. CDR3 DNA: TGCGCCAGCAGCCAAGTGTCGACCACTAATGAAAAAGTTGTTTTT.

Of note for this clone: The same CDR3 is also encoded by other DNA sequences in this sample. This chain connects TRBV2 to TRBJ2-7, with 8 nucleotides matching TRBD1. CDR1 is SNHLY, CDR2 FYNNEI, per germline. The CDR3 is made up of 14 amino acids. V lost 3 bases to trimming and J lost 3 bases; unmatched junction nucleotides: 4. Here the CDR3 reads CASSDGQGSYEQYF. In DNA, the CDR3 is TGTGCCAGCAGTGATGGACAGGGCAGCTACGAGCAGTACTTC.

The chain uses TRBV19 and TRBJ1-1; D is unclear. With 6 bases removed from V and 2 bases from J, the gap between germline ends came to 10 bases. Germline V lookup: CDR1 LNHDA, CDR2 SQIVND (reference sequence). This CDR3 contains 13 residues. The CDR3 protein is CASSLRANTEAFF. The CDR3 nucleotides are TGTGCCAGTAGCCTTAGAGCAAACACTGAAGCTTTCTTT.

This chain connects TRBV6-5 to TRBJ2-7, with 8 bases that match TRBD1. The CDR3 is 15 amino acids. Losses at the gene ends were 3 bases for V and 5 bases for J; bases not matched to a gene: 9. Germline V gene data show CDR1 as MNHEY and CDR2 as SVGAGI. CDR3 nucleotides: TGTGCCAGCAGTTATCGCGGCAGGGGGCAGGACGAGCAGTACTTC. Encoded protein: CASSYRGRGQDEQYF.

This clone was seen more than once but under ten times. This chain joins TRBV14 and TRBJ1-6; possibly TRBD1 for D (6 bases). From germline, CDR1 is SGHDN and CDR2 FVKESK. Between the trimmed V and J ends, which lost 7 bases and 3 bases, there was a span of 37 bases. This CDR3 contains 23 residues. The CDR3: CASIPADSHQNNDWCDYNSPLHF. CDR3 nucleotide sequence: TGTGCCAGCATCCCAGCGGACAGCCATCAAAACAACGATTGGTGTGACTATAATTCACCCCTCCACTTT.

This chain joins TRBV5-5 and TRBJ2-2; no firm D call. This CDR3 is 12 amino acids long. Germline V gene lookup returns CDR1 SGHKS and CDR2 YYEKEE (reference sequence). Trimming removed 7 bases at V and 3 bases at J, with 7 bases between. This CDR3 reads CASRQYTGELFF. CDR3 nucleotide sequence: TGTGCCAGCCGCCAGTACACCGGGGAGCTGTTTTTT.

This chain joins TRBV6-6 and TRBJ1-1, with TRBD1 identical over 7 bases. Germline CDR1 is MNHNY and CDR2 is SVGAGI (reference sequence). J was trimmed by 7 bases and V by 0 bases; bases with no gene match: 5. The length of the CDR3 is 14 residues. The CDR3 spells CASSYSGQTSEAFF. The CDR3, as DNA: TGTGCCAGCAGTTACTCGGGACAGACGAGTGAAGCTTTCTTT.